One T cell receptor (beta chain) is described in this entry. Antigen: not known. These data are taken from a study of T-cell memory formation after mild COVID-19. Findings of the study overall: A subset of responding clones appeared in pre-infection memory, suggesting cross-reactive memory joined. Among contracting clones, CD4+ were mainly CM/EM and CD8+ enriched in EMRA.

CDR1 and CDR2 (germline): KGHSH, LQKENI. This CDR3 has 17 residues. V lost 6 bases and J 9 bases, leaving 28 bases between the germline ends. TCRdb re-analysed the 5' RACE reads in MiXCR, keeping a single row per CDR3 protein. The data show roughly 620,000 distinct CDR3 sequences, 18% seen once. This chain links TRBV18 with TRBJ2-3, with D perhaps matching TRBD2 (5 bases). Sequenced sample: PBMCs or a T cell subset sorted from them (not recorded which). The source is an adult woman who had mild COVID-19 (a few samples of this study predate the infection). Cell type and time point are not known. The chain's CDR3 is CASSALRSGVPKATQYF. The CDR3 nucleotides are TGTGCCAGCTCCGCACTCCGATCCGGGGTCCCAAAGGCAACGCAGTATTTT.